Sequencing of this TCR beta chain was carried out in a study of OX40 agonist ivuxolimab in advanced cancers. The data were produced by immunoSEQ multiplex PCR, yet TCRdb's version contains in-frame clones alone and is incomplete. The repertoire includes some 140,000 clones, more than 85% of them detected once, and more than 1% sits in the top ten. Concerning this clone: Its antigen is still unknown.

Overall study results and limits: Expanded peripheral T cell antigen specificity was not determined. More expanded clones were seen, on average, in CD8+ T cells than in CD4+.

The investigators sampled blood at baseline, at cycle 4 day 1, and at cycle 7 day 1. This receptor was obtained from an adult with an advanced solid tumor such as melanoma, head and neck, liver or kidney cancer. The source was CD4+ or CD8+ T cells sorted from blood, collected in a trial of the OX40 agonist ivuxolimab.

The chain's CDR3 is CASSADGAPGNTIYF. The CDR3, as DNA: TGTGCCAGCAGCGCAGATGGGGCCCCTGGAAACACCATATATTTT. This chain links TRBV11-2 with TRBJ1-3; possible D gene TRBD1, 5 bases. Per germline, CDR1 SGHAT and CDR2 FQNNGV. Trimming left V 5 bases short and J 2 bases short, with 13 bases between. The CDR3 extends over 15 amino acids.